These 24 T cell receptor beta chains originate from one sample sequenced in a study of blood T cell repertoires in COVID-19. Profiled with immunoSEQ multiplex PCR; TCRdb holds only in-frame clones, not every one. The sample lists 100,000 to 150,000 clones; around nine tenths were seen once. The sequencing input was peripheral blood. Source of these receptors: an elderly woman with acute or convalescent COVID-19.

The chain links TRBV19 to TRBJ1-2; 12 bases line up with TRBD1. CDR3 length: 14 residues. Trimming cost V 10 bases and J 6 bases; bases outside gene matches: 9. Germline lookup yields CDR1 LNHDA and CDR2 SQIVND (reference sequence). Here the CDR3 DNA reads TGTGCCACTAGGGACAGGGGGCGGTTAGATGGCTACACCTTC. This codes for CATRDRGRLDGYTF. Using reference TRBV19 and TRBJ1-2 for the parts outside the CDR3, the full variable domain is DGGITQSPKYLFRKEGQNVTLSCEQNLNHDAMYWYRQDPGQGLRLIYYSQIVNDFQKGDIAEGYSVSREKKESFPLTVTSAQKNPTAFYLCATRDRGRLDGYTFGSGTRLTVV.

The chain recombines TRBV5-6 with TRBJ1-2; 8 bases match TRBD1. Trimming at V came to 4 bases and at J to 2 bases, leaving 7 bases not matched to a gene. The CDR3 is made up of 15 amino acids. Germline V lookup: CDR1 SGHDT, CDR2 YYEEEE. CDR3 bases: TGTGCCAGCAGCGGACAGGGAACCCTGAACTATGGCTACACCTTC. Protein product: CASSGQGTLNYGYTF.

In regard to this clone: Other DNA sequences of this sample code for an identical CDR3. The rearrangement joins TRBV19 to TRBJ1-5, with TRBD1 matching 8 bases. Unmatched junction bases numbered 4, after V lost 10 bases and J lost 2 bases. The CDR3 extends over 13 amino acids. In germline, CDR1 is LNHDA, CDR2 SQIVND (reference sequence). In DNA, the CDR3 is TGTGCCACTAAGGACAGGGGCAATCAGCCCCAGCATTTT. This sequence encodes CATKDRGNQPQHF.

The gene calls are TRBV4-3 and TRBJ2-1; TRBD1 agrees at 8 bases. This CDR3 region has 17 residues. CDR1 LGHNA and CDR2 YSLEER come from the germline V gene. Trimming removed 2 bases from V and 2 bases from J; junction bases left unmatched: 8. The CDR3 spells CASSQLYGQGTYNEQFF. DNA for the CDR3: TGCGCCAGCAGCCAATTATACGGACAGGGCACCTACAATGAGCAGTTCTTC.

This chain connects TRBV15 to TRBJ2-1; D perhaps matches TRBD2 (5 bases). CDR3 length equals 17 residues. Germline V gene lookup returns CDR1 LNHNV and CDR2 YYDKDF (reference sequence). The V end was cut by 5 bases, the J end by 4 bases, with 21 bases between. DNA for the CDR3: TGTGCCACCAGCTCACGCAGTGGGGAGAAGATATACAATGAGCAGTTCTTC. Translation gives CATSSRSGEKIYNEQFF.

V usage is TRBV4-1 and J usage is TRBJ1-2, with a weak D call TRBD1 (5 bases). The CDR3 consists of 14 residues. Germline V gives CDR1 MGHRA, CDR2 YSYEKL. V was cut by 0 bases and J by 6 bases, with 11 bases left in between. CDR3 in amino acids: CASSQDLTGDGYTF. CDR3 DNA: TGCGCCAGCAGCCAAGATCTTACGGGGGATGGCTACACCTTC.

V and J are TRBV7-8 and TRBJ2-5; 15 bases match TRBD2. V was pared by 3 bases and J by 6 bases, with 2 bases of the junction left unmatched. This CDR3 has 15 residues. Germline V CDR1 and CDR2: SGHVS, FQNEAQ. In nucleotides, the CDR3 is TGTGCCAGCAGCTTCGGGACTAGCGGGGGGCAGACCCAGTACTTC. Translated, it gives CASSFGTSGGQTQYF.

V usage is TRBV3-1 (or the pseudogene TRBV3-2) and J usage is TRBJ2-7; TRBD2 is a possible D gene (5 bases). Germline lookup yields CDR1 LGHDT and CDR2 YNNKEL (reference sequence). CDR3 length equals 16 residues. V lost 3 bases, J lost 2 bases, and 17 bases lay in between. The DNA of the CDR3 is TGTGCCAGCAGCCAGACCCACAAGCCTAGCCCCTACGAGCAGTACTTC. It translates to CASSQTHKPSPYEQYF.

This chain links TRBV3-1 (or the pseudogene TRBV3-2) with TRBJ1-4; the D is unclear. Trimming removed 10 bases at V and 8 bases at J, with 26 bases between. CDR1 is LGHDT, CDR2 YNNKEL, per germline (reference sequence). CDR3 length equals 16 residues. The chain's CDR3 is CATEFPPRRAGEKLFF. CDR3 nucleotides: TGTGCCACCGAATTTCCCCCCCGGCGGGCTGGGGAAAAACTGTTTTTT.

J is TRBJ2-2 and V is TRBV10-3; 11 bases align to TRBD2. This CDR3 has 17 amino acids. CDR1 and CDR2 (germline): ENHRY, SYGVKD. V lost 0 bases and J lost 4; bases outside the gene matches: 4. The CDR3 coding sequence is TGTGCCATCAGTGAGTCGACTAGCGGGGTGACCACCGGGGAGCTGTTTTTT. Translation: CAISESTSGVTTGELFF.

This clone was counted only a few times. V is TRBV7-9 and J is TRBJ1-1; perhaps TRBD1 as D (5 bases). V was trimmed by 10 bases and J by 0 bases, leaving 21 bases between them. Germline assignment: CDR1 SEHNR and CDR2 FQNEAQ (reference sequence). This CDR3 has 16 residues. DNA for the CDR3: TGTGCCACCGACCTCGAACGGGGGTTCATGAACACTGAAGCTTTCTTT. This encodes CATDLERGFMNTEAFF.

As concerns this clone: The sample has other DNA sequences that encode this CDR3 too. The chain has TRBV3-1 (or the pseudogene TRBV3-2) and TRBJ2-3, with 9 bases identical to TRBD2. The CDR3 totals 15 residues. The germline V gene has CDR1 LGHDT and CDR2 YNNKEL (reference sequence). The V gene end was trimmed by 3 bases and the J gene end by 6 bases; junction bases not matched to a gene: 7. The CDR3 DNA is TGTGCCAGCAGCCAGACGGGACTAGCCGCCGATACGCAGTATTTT. Amino acid sequence: CASSQTGLAADTQYF.

The genes are TRBV11-3 and TRBJ1-2, with a tentative D call TRBD1 (5 bases). CDR3 length: 15 amino acids. V was cut by 4 bases and J by 4 bases, with 16 bases left in between. In germline, CDR1 is SGHNT, CDR2 YENEEA. CDR3 sequence (DNA): TGTGCCAGCAGCTCCCCTCGGGGGACTCCCTATGGCTACACCTTC. Its translation: CASSSPRGTPYGYTF.

The genes are TRBV19 and TRBJ1-5, with 11 bases that match TRBD1. This CDR3 is built from 19 residues. Germline CDR1 LNHDA, CDR2 SQIVND (reference sequence). After removal of 5 bases from V and 3 bases from J, the junction contained 15 bases not matched to a gene. The CDR3 region is CASSGRTGGNPLANQPQHF. The CDR3 region has the DNA TGTGCCAGTAGTGGACGGACAGGGGGCAACCCTCTGGCCAATCAGCCCCAGCATTTT.

The rearrangement links TRBV7-2 to TRBJ2-1; 7 bases are shared with TRBD1. This CDR3 is built from 14 residues. CDR1 and CDR2 from the germline V gene are SGHTA and FQGNSA. After removal of 2 bases from V and 7 bases from J, the junction contained 5 bases not matched to a gene. Written as DNA, the CDR3 is TGTGCCAGCAGCTTATCGTCAGGGGGTAATGAGCAGTTCTTC. This codes for CASSLSSGGNEQFF.

The chain carries TRBV12-3 or TRBV12-4 and TRBJ2-3, with a weak D call TRBD2 (6 bases). With 5 bases removed from V and 8 bases from J, the gap between germline ends came to 14 bases. The CDR3 length is 13 residues. CDR3 in amino acids: CASSRTSSGTQYF. CDR3 in DNA: TGTGCCAGCAGTCGAACTAGCTCTGGTACGCAGTATTTT.

V gene TRBV12-3 or TRBV12-4 combines with J gene TRBJ1-2; D is unclear. This CDR3 spans 12 amino acids. V shed 6 bases and J shed 2 bases, with 7 bases lying between them. The CDR3 coding sequence is TGTGCCAGCAGCTTCAGGAACTATGGCTACACCTTC. Protein sequence: CASSFRNYGYTF.

This CDR3 reads CASSQGSGKNEQFF. CDR3 nucleotides: TGTGCCAGCAGCCAAGGTAGCGGGAAGAATGAGCAGTTCTTC. This chain joins TRBV3-1 (or the pseudogene TRBV3-2) and TRBJ2-1; 8 bases fit TRBD2. This CDR3 has 14 amino acids. CDR1 is LGHDT, CDR2 YNNKEL, per germline (reference sequence). V was pared by 1 base and J by 7 bases, with 3 bases of the junction left unmatched.

The chain links TRBV5-4 to TRBJ2-7; maybe TRBD1 (6 bases). Germline V gene lookup returns CDR1 SGHNT and CDR2 YYREEE (reference sequence). This CDR3 has 12 residues. V was cut by 4 bases and J by 9 bases, with 14 bases left in between. CDR3 DNA sequence: TGTGCCAGCAGCCGGGAAACAGGGTCGCAGTACTTC. Encoded protein: CASSRETGSQYF.

The V and J genes are TRBV2 and TRBJ1-6; TRBD1 aligns across 7 bases. Trimming cost V 8 bases and J 7 bases; bases outside gene matches: 5. The germline gives CDR1 SNHLY, CDR2 FYNNEI. This CDR3 comprises 13 residues. The CDR3 reads CASLDRFNSPLHF. The CDR3 nucleotides are TGTGCCAGCCTGGACAGGTTCAATTCACCCCTCCACTTT. The full variable domain, with the rest looked up from reference TRBV2 and TRBJ1-6, is EPEVTQTPSHQVTQMGQEVILRCVPISNHLYFYWYRQILGQKVEFLVSFYNNEISEKSEIFDDQFSVERPDGSNFTLKIRSTKLEDSAMYFCASLDRFNSPLHFGNGTRLTVT.

The chain uses TRBV4-1 and TRBJ2-2, with 7 bases lining up with TRBD1. From germline, CDR1 is MGHRA and CDR2 YSYEKL. The junction had 6 bases not matched to a gene; V was cut back by 2 bases and J by 3 bases. The CDR3 has 16 amino acids. The CDR3 sequence: CASSQPGQPYTGELFF. CDR3 nucleotides: TGCGCCAGCAGCCAACCGGGACAGCCATACACCGGGGAGCTGTTTTTT.

The chain links TRBV4-3 to TRBJ2-2; perhaps TRBD1 as D (5 bases). V gave up 6 bases and J gave up 7 bases, with 18 bases separating them. This CDR3 contains 15 residues. Germline V gives CDR1 LGHNA, CDR2 YSLEER. CDR3 sequence: CASRLGQGSGGELFF. CDR3 sequence (DNA): TGCGCCAGCAGACTTGGGCAGGGAAGTGGCGGGGAGCTGTTTTTT.

The chain links TRBV19 to TRBJ1-1; the match to TRBD1 covers 8 bases. J lost 4 bases, V lost 8 bases, and 6 bases had no gene match. Germline-derived CDR1 and CDR2 are LNHDA and SQIVND (reference sequence). The CDR3 runs 13 residues. CDR3 nucleotides: TGTGCCAGTTCGGAACAGGGGGGCACTGAAGCTTTCTTT. Translating it yields CASSEQGGTEAFF.

This clone was seen a single time. CDR3 sequence: CASSFGLAGETYEQYF. CDR3 coding DNA: TGTGCCAGCAGCTTTGGACTAGCGGGGGAGACCTACGAGCAGTACTTC. This chain joins TRBV7-9 and TRBJ2-7, with TRBD2 matching 13 bases. Germline V gives CDR1 SEHNR, CDR2 FQNEAQ (reference sequence). This CDR3 comprises 16 residues. The ends lost 3 bases at V and 2 bases at J; junction bases unmatched: 4. The variable domain in full, with the rest retrieved from reference TRBV7-9 and TRBJ2-7, is DTGVSQNPRHKITKRGQNVTFRCDPISEHNRLYWYRQTLGQGPEFLTYFQNEAQLEKSRLLSDRFSAERPKGSFSTLEIQRTEQGDSAMYLCASSFGLAGETYEQYFGPGTRLTVT.